This T cell receptor (beta chain) came from a study of T-cell reconstitution after alpha-beta-depleted transplantation in children. This clonotype has a single count. Germline CDR1 and CDR2: MGHDK and SYGVNS. With V trimmed by 7 bases and J by 2 bases, 6 bases remained unmatched. The CDR3 is 16 residues long. Unique molecular identifiers were used to barcode this TCRbeta library. One entry per CDR3 protein results from TCRdb running MiXCR on the PCR reads. The data contain hundreds of thousands of distinct CDR3 sequences, roughly 13% of them singletons. This specimen consisted of PBMCs, mostly from graft donor cells, obtained 360 days after TCRalphabeta/CD19-depleted stem cell transplant. The TCR sequence derives from a male patient younger than 18 who had a stem cell transplant for acute myeloid leukemia, so the T cells may come from the graft donor. This rearrangement joins TRBV25-1 to TRBJ2-5; 14 bases are shared with TRBD2. For the CDR3, the DNA is TGTGCCAGCACCTCAAGGACTAGCGGGGGGCAAGAGACCCAGTACTTC. Translation: CASTSRTSGGQETQYF.